This T cell receptor (beta chain) was sequenced for a study of Graves' ophthalmopathy and Graves' hyperthyroidism. Researchers took RNA transcripts and amplified TCR beta CDR3 regions from them. Investigators did first-round RT-PCR with HTBI primers, then second-round multiplex PCR. TCRdb fed the multiplex PCR reads into MiXCR, producing one record per CDR3 protein. The sample yields almost 750,000 distinct CDR3 sequences, 35% to 50% seen once. The sequenced sample was peripheral blood. This receptor was taken from an adult man with Graves' ophthalmopathy.

CDR3 DNA sequence: TGTGCCAGCAGCGTACGCAGGGGAGACTATGGCTACACCTTC. This translates into CASSVRRGDYGYTF. The chain is built from TRBV9 and TRBJ1-2, with a weak D call TRBD1 (6 bases). Germline loops: CDR1 SGDLS, CDR2 YYNGEE. Trimming left V 1 base short and J 3 bases short, with 10 bases between. The CDR3 loop spans 14 amino acids.